Following are 8 T cell receptor beta chains from one sample sequenced in a study of blood T cell repertoires in COVID-19. Profiled with immunoSEQ multiplex PCR; TCRdb holds only in-frame clones, not every one. The sample lists approximately 170,000 clones, around 82% occurring once. Sequenced input: peripheral blood. The source is a woman older than 75 with acute or convalescent COVID-19.

The chain combines TRBV19 with TRBJ1-1; D uncertain. With 7 bases removed from V and 1 base from J, the gap between germline ends came to 13 bases. CDR3 length: 14 amino acids. Looked up from germline, CDR1 is LNHDA and CDR2 is SQIVND (reference sequence). CDR3 DNA sequence: TGTGCCAGTACCGGCCTGAGGGAGAACACTGAAGCTTTCTTT. Its translation: CASTGLRENTEAFF.

V usage is TRBV5-1 and J usage is TRBJ1-1; 10 bases line up with TRBD1. With 4 bases clipped from V and 5 bases from J, the junction kept 5 bases outside the gene matches. Germline values: CDR1 SGHRS, CDR2 YFSETQ. CDR3 length equals 14 residues. The CDR3 loop is CASSPGQGRTEAFF. The CDR3 nucleotides are TGCGCCAGCAGCCCGGGACAGGGGAGAACTGAAGCTTTCTTT. Drawing the rest from reference TRBV5-1 and TRBJ1-1, the complete variable domain is KAGVTQTPRYLIKTRGQQVTLSCSPISGHRSVSWYQQTPGQGLQFLFEYFSETQRNKGNFPGRFSGRQFSNSRSEMNVSTLELGDSALYLCASSPGQGRTEAFFGQGTRLTVV.

J is TRBJ2-7 and V is TRBV3-1 (or the pseudogene TRBV3-2); TRBD1 might be the D (6 bases). This CDR3 is built from 12 residues. Trimming stripped 11 bases from V and 1 base from J, with 12 bases between. CDR1 LGHDT and CDR2 YNNKEL come from the germline V gene (reference sequence). This CDR3 is CASQGSSYEQYF. Written as DNA, the CDR3 is TGTGCCTCGCAGGGGAGTTCCTACGAGCAGTACTTC.

This chain links TRBV30 with TRBJ1-6; tentatively, D is TRBD1 (5 bases). The CDR3 contains 13 residues. The germline CDR1 and CDR2 sequences are GTSNPN and SVGIG (reference sequence). V lost 3 bases and J lost 10, with 13 bases in between. The CDR3 DNA sequence: TGTGCCTGGAGACCACAGGACCTATCACCCCTCCACTTT. Translating gives CAWRPQDLSPLHF.

The V gene is TRBV13, the J gene TRBJ2-1, with D tentatively TRBD1 (5 bases). CDR1 PRHDT and CDR2 FYEKMQ come from the germline V gene (reference sequence). V lost 0 bases and J lost 7, with 10 bases in between. The length of the CDR3 is 14 residues. The CDR3 nucleotides are TGTGCCAGCAGCTTAGGCCAGGGCGCTAATGAGCAGTTCTTC. This translates into CASSLGQGANEQFF. Full variable domain (rest looked up from reference TRBV13 and TRBJ2-1): AAGVIQSPRHLIKEKRETATLKCYPIPRHDTVYWYQQGPGQDPQFLISFYEKMQSDKGSIPDRFSAQQFSDYHSELNMSSLELGDSALYFCASSLGQGANEQFFGPGTRLTVL.

The chain joins TRBV27 to TRBJ1-2; D remains ambiguous. The germline V and J ends were trimmed by 2 bases and 2 bases, with 6 bases remaining between them. This CDR3 region has 13 residues. The germline gives CDR1 MNHEY, CDR2 SMNVEV (reference sequence). CDR3 sequence (DNA): TGTGCCAGCAGTTTAGCCGAGAACTATGGCTACACCTTC. This sequence encodes CASSLAENYGYTF.

The V and J genes are TRBV7-2 and TRBJ1-1, with a possible D match to TRBD1 (6 bases). This CDR3 has 16 amino acids. Germline assignment: CDR1 SGHTA and CDR2 FQGNSA. V shed 5 bases and J shed 1 base, with 17 bases lying between them. CDR3 nucleotide sequence: TGTGCCAGCAGCCCATCGTGGCGGGGGCGGAACACTGAAGCTTTCTTT. This encodes CASSPSWRGRNTEAFF.

The gene calls are TRBV6-5 and TRBJ2-1, with D possibly TRBD1 on 6 matching bases. The CDR3 covers 15 residues. Germline values: CDR1 MNHEY, CDR2 SVGAGI. Trimming left V 8 bases short and J 1 base short, with 15 bases between. In nucleotides, the CDR3 is TGTGCCAGCGGCCCCCAGGGGACGTCCTACAATGAGCAGTTCTTC. It encodes CASGPQGTSYNEQFF.